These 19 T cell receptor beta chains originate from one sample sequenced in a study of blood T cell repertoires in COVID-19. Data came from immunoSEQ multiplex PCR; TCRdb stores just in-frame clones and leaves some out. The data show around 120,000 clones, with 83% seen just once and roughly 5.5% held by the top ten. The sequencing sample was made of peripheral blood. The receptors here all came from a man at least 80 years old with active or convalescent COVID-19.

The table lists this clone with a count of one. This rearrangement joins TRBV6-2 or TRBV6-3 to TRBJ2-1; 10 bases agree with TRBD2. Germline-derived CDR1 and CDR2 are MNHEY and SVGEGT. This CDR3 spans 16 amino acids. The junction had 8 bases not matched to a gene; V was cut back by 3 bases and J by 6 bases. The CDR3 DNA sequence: TGTGCCAGCAGTTATCTCAGCGGGGGGGCCTCCAATGAGCAGTTCTTC. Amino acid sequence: CASSYLSGGASNEQFF.

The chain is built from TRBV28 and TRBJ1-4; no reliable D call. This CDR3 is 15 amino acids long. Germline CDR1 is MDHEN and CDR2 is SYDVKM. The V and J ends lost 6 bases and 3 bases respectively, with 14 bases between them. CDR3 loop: CASRRRLLANEKLFF. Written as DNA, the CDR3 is TGTGCCAGCAGACGGAGACTTTTGGCTAATGAAAAACTGTTTTTT.

CDR3 amino acids: CASSPLAEDTQYF. The CDR3, as DNA: TGTGCCAGCTCACCTCTCGCGGAAGATACGCAGTATTTT. The chain employs TRBV18 and TRBJ2-3; D ambiguous. Per the germline V gene, CDR1 is KGHSH and CDR2 is LQKENI. The CDR3 spans 13 residues. V was trimmed by 3 bases and J by 5 bases, leaving 9 bases between them. Combining the CDR3 with reference TRBV18 and TRBJ2-3 gives the whole variable domain NAGVMQNPRHLVRRRGQEARLRCSPMKGHSHVYWYRQLPEEGLKFMVYLQKENIIDESGMPKERFSAEFPKEGPSILRIQQVVRGDSAAYFCASSPLAEDTQYFGPGTRLTVL.

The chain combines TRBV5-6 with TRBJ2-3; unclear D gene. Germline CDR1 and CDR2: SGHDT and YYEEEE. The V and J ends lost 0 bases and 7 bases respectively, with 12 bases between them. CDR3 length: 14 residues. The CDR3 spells CASSLESGTNTQYF. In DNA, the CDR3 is TGTGCCAGCAGCTTGGAGTCTGGCACGAATACGCAGTATTTT.

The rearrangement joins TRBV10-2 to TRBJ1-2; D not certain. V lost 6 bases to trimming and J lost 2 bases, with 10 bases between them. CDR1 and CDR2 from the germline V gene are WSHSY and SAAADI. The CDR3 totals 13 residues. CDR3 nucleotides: TGCGCCAGCAGGGACTCTGGGAACTATGGCTACACCTTC. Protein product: CASRDSGNYGYTF.

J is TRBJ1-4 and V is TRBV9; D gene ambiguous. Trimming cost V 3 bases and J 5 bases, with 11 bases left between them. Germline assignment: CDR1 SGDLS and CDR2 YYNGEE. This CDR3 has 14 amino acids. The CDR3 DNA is TGTGCCAGCAGCGACAGTGGTTTGAATGAAAAACTGTTTTTT. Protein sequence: CASSDSGLNEKLFF.

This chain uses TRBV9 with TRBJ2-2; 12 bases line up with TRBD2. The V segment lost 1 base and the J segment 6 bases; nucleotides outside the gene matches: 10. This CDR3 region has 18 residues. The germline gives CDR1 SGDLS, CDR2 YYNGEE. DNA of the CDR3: TGTGCCAGCAGCGTAATTGGGGCTAGCGGGGGGGCCCCCGGGGAGCTGTTTTTT. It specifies CASSVIGASGGAPGELFF.

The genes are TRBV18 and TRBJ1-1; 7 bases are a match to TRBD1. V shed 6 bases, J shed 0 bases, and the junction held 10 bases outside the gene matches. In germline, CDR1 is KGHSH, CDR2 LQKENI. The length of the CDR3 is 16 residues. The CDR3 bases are TGTGCCAGCTCCCCCCGGCAGGGGGGAATGAACACTGAAGCTTTCTTT. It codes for CASSPRQGGMNTEAFF.

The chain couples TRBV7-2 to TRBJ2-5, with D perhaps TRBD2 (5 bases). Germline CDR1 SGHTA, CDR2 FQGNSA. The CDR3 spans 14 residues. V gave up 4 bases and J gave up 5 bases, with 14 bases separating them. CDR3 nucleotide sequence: TGTGCCAGCAGCTCAGGACTGGGCTGGGAGACCCAGTACTTC. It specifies CASSSGLGWETQYF.

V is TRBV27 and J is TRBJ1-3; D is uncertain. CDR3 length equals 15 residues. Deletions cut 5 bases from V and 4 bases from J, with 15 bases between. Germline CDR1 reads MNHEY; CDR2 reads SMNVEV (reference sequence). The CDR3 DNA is TGTGCCAGCAGTCTAGCCGGCCACCCGGGAAACACCATATATTTT. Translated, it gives CASSLAGHPGNTIYF.

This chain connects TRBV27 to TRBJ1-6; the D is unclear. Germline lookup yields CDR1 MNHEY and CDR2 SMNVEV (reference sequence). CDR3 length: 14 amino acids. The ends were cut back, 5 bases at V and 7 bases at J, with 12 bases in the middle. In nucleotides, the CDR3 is TGTGCCAGCAGTCTCCGCAGGATGAATTCACCCCTCCACTTT. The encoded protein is CASSLRRMNSPLHF.

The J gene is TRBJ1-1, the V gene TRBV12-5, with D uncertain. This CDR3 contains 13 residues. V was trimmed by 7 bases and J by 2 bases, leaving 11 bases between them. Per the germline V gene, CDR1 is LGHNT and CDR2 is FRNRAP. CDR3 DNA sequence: TGTGCTAGTGTCCCCGGGAGAAACACTGAAGCTTTCTTT. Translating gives CASVPGRNTEAFF.

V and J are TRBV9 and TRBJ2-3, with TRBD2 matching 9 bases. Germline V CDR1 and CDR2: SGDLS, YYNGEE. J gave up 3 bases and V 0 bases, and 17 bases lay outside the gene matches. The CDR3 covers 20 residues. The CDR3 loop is CASSVAGTLPLGLATDTQYF. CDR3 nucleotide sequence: TGTGCCAGCAGCGTAGCCGGGACTCTTCCCTTGGGACTAGCAACAGATACGCAGTATTTT.

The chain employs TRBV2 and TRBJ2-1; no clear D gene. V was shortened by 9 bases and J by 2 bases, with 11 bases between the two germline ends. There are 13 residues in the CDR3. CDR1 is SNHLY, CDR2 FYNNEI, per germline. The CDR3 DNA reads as TGTGCCAGGGCTAGTACTACCTACAATGAGCAGTTCTTC. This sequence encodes CARASTTYNEQFF. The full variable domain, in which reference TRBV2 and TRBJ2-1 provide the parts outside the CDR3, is EPEVTQTPSHQVTQMGQEVILRCVPISNHLYFYWYRQILGQKVEFLVSFYNNEISEKSEIFDDQFSVERPDGSNFTLKIRSTKLEDSAMYFCARASTTYNEQFFGPGTRLTVL.

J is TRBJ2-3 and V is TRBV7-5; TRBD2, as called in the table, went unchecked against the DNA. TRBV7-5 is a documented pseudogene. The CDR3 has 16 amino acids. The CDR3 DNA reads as TGTGTCAGAAGCTACCTGCTGGCTCGGAGGGCAGATACGCAGTATTTT. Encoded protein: CVRSYLLARRADTQYF.

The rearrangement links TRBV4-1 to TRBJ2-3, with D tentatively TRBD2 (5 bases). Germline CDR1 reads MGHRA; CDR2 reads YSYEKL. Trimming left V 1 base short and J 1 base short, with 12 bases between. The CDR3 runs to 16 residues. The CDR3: CASSQGTGKRTDTQYF. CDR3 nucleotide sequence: TGCGCCAGCAGCCAAGGGACGGGGAAACGCACAGATACGCAGTATTTT.

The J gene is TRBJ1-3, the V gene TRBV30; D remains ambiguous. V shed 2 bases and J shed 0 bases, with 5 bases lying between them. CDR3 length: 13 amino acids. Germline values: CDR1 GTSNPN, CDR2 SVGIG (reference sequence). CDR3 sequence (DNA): TGTGCCTGGAGTCTCAGCTCTGGAAACACCATATATTTT. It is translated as CAWSLSSGNTIYF.

In DNA form, the CDR3 reads TGTGCCAGCAGCCCCCGGCTTGGGGCATACGAGCAGTACTTC. Translated, it gives CASSPRLGAYEQYF. This rearrangement joins TRBV3-1 (or the pseudogene TRBV3-2) to TRBJ2-7; a weak D match, TRBD1 (5 bases). Germline V gene lookup returns CDR1 LGHDT and CDR2 YNNKEL (reference sequence). The CDR3 loop spans 14 amino acids. V was shortened by 4 bases and J by 4 bases, with 14 bases between the two germline ends.

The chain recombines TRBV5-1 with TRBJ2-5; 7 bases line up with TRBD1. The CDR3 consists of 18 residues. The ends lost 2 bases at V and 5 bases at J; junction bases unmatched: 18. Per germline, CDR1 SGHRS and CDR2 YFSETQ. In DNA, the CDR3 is TGCGCCAGCAGCTTCCAACTTACAGGGGACACAGGTTGGGAGACCCAGTACTTC. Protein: CASSFQLTGDTGWETQYF.